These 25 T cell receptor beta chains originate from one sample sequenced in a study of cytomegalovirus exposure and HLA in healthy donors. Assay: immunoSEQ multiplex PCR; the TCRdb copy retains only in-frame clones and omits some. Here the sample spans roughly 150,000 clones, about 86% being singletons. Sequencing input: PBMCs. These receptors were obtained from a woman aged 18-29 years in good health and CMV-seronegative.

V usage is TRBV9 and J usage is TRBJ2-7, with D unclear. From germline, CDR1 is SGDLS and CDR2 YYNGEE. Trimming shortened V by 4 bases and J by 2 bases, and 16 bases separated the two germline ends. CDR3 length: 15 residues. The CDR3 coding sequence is TGTGCCAGCAGCCCGCGGCCCGGGTTCACCTACGAGCAGTACTTC. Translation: CASSPRPGFTYEQYF. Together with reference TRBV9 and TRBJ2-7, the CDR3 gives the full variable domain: DSGVTQTPKHLITATGQRVTLRCSPRSGDLSVYWYQQSLDQGLQFLIQYYNGEERAKGNILERFSAQQFPDLHSELNLSSLELGDSALYFCASSPRPGFTYEQYFGPGTRLTVT.

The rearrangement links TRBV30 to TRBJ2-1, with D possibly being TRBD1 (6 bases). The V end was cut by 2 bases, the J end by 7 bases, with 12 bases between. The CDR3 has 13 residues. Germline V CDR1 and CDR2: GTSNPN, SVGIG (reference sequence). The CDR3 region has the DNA TGTGCCTGGAGTCTTTCAGGGGTGAATGAGCAGTTCTTC. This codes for CAWSLSGVNEQFF.

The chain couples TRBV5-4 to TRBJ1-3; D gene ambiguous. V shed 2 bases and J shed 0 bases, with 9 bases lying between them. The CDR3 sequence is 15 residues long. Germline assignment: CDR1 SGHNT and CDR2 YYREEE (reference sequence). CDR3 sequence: CASSFRRNSGNTIYF. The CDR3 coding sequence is TGTGCCAGCAGCTTCCGGAGGAACTCTGGAAACACCATATATTTT.

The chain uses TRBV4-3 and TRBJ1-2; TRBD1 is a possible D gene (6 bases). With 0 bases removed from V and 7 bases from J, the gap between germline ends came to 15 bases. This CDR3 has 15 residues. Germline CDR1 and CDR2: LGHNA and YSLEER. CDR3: CASSQDRGGFGGYTF. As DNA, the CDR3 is TGCGCCAGCAGCCAAGATAGGGGGGGTTTTGGTGGCTACACCTTC.

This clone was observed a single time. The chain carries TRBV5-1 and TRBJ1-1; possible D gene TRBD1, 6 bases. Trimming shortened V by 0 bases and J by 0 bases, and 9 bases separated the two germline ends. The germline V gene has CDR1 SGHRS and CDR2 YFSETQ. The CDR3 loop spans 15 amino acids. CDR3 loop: CASSLGTAMNTEAFF. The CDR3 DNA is TGCGCCAGCAGCTTGGGGACAGCCATGAACACTGAAGCTTTCTTT. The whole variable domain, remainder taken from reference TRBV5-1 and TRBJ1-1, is KAGVTQTPRYLIKTRGQQVTLSCSPISGHRSVSWYQQTPGQGLQFLFEYFSETQRNKGNFPGRFSGRQFSNSRSEMNVSTLELGDSALYLCASSLGTAMNTEAFFGQGTRLTVV.

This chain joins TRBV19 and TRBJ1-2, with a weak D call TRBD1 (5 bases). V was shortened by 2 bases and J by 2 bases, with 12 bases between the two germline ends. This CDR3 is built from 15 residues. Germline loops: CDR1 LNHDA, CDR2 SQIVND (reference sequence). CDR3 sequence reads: CASSISSAGNYGYTF. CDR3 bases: TGTGCCAGTAGTATATCATCGGCAGGGAACTATGGCTACACCTTC.

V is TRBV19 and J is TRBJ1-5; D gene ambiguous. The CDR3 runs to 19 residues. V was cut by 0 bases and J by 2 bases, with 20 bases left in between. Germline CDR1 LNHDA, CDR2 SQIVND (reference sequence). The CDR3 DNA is TGTGCCAGTAGTATAGAGGTTGGGTTGGCTAATGAGGGCAATCAGCCCCAGCATTTT. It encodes CASSIEVGLANEGNQPQHF.

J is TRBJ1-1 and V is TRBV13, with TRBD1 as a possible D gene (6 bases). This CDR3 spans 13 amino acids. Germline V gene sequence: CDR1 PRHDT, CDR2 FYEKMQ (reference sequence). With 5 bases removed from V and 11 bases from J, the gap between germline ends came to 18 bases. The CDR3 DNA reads TGTGCCAGCAGCCTACCCGCGGGGGGCGAGGCTTTCTTT. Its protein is CASSLPAGGEAFF.

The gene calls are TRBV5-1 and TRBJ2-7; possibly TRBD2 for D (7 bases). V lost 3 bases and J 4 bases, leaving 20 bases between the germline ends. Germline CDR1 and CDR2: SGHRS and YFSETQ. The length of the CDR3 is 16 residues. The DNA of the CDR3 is TGCGCCAGCAGCTCCCAATACGGCGGGGGCAATTACGAGCAGTACTTC. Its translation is CASSSQYGGGNYEQYF. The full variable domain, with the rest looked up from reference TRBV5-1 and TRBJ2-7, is KAGVTQTPRYLIKTRGQQVTLSCSPISGHRSVSWYQQTPGQGLQFLFEYFSETQRNKGNFPGRFSGRQFSNSRSEMNVSTLELGDSALYLCASSSQYGGGNYEQYFGPGTRLTVT.

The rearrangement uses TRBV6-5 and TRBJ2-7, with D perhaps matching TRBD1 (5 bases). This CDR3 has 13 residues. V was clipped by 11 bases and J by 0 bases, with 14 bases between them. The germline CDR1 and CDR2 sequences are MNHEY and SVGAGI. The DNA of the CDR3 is TGTGCCGCAAGGGGTCTTAGCTCCTACGAGCAGTACTTC. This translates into CAARGLSSYEQYF.

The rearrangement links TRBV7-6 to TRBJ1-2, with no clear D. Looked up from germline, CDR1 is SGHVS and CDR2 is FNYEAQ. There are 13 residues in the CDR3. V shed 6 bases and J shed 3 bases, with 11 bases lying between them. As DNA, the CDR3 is TGTGCCAGCAGTCCTAATGAGGACTATGGCTACACCTTC. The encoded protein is CASSPNEDYGYTF.

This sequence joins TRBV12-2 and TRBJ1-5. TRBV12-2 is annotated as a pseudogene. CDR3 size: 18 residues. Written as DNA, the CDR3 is TGTGCAAGTCGCTTAGCGATGTCAGGGAGGCCGCAATGTCAGCCCCAGCATTTT. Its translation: CASRLAMSGRPQCQPQHF.

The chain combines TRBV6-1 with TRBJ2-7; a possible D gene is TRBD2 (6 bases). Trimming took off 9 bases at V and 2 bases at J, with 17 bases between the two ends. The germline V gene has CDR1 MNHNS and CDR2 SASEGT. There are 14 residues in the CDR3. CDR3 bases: TGTGCCAGTGAGGGCGGAGGGGCCACCTACGAGCAGTACTTC. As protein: CASEGGGATYEQYF.

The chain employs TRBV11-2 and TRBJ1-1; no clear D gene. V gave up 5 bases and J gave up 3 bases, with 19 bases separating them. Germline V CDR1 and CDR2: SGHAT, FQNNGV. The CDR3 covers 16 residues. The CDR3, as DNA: TGTGCCAGCAGCCCTCGTCGGGCGGGTGGTGACACTGAAGCTTTCTTT. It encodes CASSPRRAGGDTEAFF.

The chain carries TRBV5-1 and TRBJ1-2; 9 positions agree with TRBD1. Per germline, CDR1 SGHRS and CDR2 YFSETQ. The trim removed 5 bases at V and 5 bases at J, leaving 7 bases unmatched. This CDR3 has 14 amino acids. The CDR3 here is CASSRTGDSYGYTF. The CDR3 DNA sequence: TGCGCCAGCAGTAGGACAGGGGATTCTTATGGCTACACCTTC. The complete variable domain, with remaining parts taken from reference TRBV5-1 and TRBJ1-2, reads KAGVTQTPRYLIKTRGQQVTLSCSPISGHRSVSWYQQTPGQGLQFLFEYFSETQRNKGNFPGRFSGRQFSNSRSEMNVSTLELGDSALYLCASSRTGDSYGYTFGSGTRLTVV.

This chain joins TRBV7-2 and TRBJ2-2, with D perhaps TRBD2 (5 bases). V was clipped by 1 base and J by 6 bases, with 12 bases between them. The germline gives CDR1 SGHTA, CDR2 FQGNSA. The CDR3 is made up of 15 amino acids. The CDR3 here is CASSLVEGVSGELFF. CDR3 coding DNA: TGTGCCAGCAGCTTAGTTGAGGGTGTTTCCGGGGAGCTGTTTTTT.

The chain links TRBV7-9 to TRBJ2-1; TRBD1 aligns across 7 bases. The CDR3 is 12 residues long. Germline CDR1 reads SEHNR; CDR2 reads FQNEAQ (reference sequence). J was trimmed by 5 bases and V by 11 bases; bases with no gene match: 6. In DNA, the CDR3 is TGTGCCCTTCCGGGACAGCACAATGAGCAGTTCTTC. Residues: CALPGQHNEQFF.

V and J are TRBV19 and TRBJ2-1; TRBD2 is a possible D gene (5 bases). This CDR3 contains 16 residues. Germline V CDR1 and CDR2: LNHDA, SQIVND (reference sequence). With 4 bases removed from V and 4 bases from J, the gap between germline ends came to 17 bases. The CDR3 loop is CASSNTRATLYNEQFF. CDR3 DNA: TGTGCCAGTAGTAATACGAGGGCTACACTTTACAATGAGCAGTTCTTC.

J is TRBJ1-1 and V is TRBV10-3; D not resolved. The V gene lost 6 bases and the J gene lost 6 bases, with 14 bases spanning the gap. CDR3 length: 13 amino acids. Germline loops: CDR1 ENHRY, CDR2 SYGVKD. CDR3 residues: CAISNGGSAEAFF. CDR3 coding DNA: TGTGCCATCAGCAACGGTGGAAGCGCTGAAGCTTTCTTT.

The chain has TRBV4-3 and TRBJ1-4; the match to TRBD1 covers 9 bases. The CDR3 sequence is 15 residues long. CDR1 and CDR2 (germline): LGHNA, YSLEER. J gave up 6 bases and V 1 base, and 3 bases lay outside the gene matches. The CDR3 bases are TGCGCCAGCAGCCAAGGGGGACAGGGATATGAAAAACTGTTTTTT. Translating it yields CASSQGGQGYEKLFF.

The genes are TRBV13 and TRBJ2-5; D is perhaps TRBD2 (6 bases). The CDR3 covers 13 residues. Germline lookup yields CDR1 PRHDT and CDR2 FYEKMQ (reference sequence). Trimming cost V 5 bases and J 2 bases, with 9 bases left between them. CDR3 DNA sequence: TGTGCCAGCAGCCCGGGGGATCAAGAGACCCAGTACTTC. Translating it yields CASSPGDQETQYF.

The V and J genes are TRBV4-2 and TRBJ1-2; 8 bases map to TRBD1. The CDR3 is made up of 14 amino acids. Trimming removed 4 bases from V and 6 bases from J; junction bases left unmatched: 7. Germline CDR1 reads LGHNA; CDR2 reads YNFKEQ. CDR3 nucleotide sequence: TGTGCCAGCAGCCGGCAGGGGGCCCTTAATGGCTACACCTTC. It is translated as CASSRQGALNGYTF.

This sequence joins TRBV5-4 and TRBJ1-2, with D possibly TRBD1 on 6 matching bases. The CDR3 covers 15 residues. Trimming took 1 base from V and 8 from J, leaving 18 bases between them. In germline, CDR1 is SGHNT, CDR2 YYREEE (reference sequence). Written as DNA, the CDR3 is TGTGCCAGCAGCTTGAATAGCGTGGCAGGGGACGGCTACACCTTC. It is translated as CASSLNSVAGDGYTF.

Here the CDR3 reads CASRQLPGSETQYF. CDR3 nucleotide sequence: TGTGCCAGCAGGCAACTACCGGGATCAGAGACCCAGTACTTC. This chain joins TRBV7-2 and TRBJ2-5; the D gene is possibly TRBD2 (5 bases). The CDR3 loop spans 14 amino acids. Trimming pared 6 bases from V and 4 bases from J, leaving 15 bases between. The germline gives CDR1 SGHTA, CDR2 FQGNSA.

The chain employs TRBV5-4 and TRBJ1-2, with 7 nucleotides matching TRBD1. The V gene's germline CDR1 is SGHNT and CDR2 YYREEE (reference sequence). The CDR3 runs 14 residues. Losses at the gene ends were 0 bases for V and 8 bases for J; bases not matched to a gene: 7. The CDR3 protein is CASSLVFGGGGYTF. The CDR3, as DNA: TGTGCCAGCAGCTTGGTCTTCGGAGGGGGCGGCTACACCTTC.